This T cell receptor (beta chain) was found in a study of blood T cell repertoires in COVID-19. The overall study: There were acute and convalescent COVID-19 samples, and they came from the United States, Italy and Spain. From T cells, B-cell-depleted T cells, or PBMCs came the material, which was cDNA or gDNA.

The J segment lost 5 bases and the V segment lost 2 bases, leaving 2 bases of the junction unmatched. CDR1 is GTSNPN and CDR2 is SVGIG in the germline V gene (reference sequence). The CDR3 is 13 residues long. Some clones are missing from TCRdb's copy, which holds only in-frame ones; the method was immunoSEQ multiplex PCR. Among about 140,000 clones listed, 85% to 90% were seen once. The sequenced material came from peripheral blood. V usage is TRBV30 and J usage is TRBJ2-2, with TRBD1 matching 7 bases. The receptor's source is a woman aged 60 to 75 with acute or convalescent COVID-19. CDR3 in amino acids: CAWSLQGTGELFF. CDR3 DNA: TGTGCCTGGAGTTTACAGGGGACCGGGGAGCTGTTTTTT.